Given below is one TCR beta chain in context. This CDR3 contains 15 residues. Collection of 9.5 to 10 milliliters of peripheral blood was performed for each donor. Extractions gave at least 5 micrograms of total RNA per sample. The sample belongs to a study of blood T cells in healthy people across ages. With a J-beta primer mix and a sample-barcoded 5' primer, a second PCR ran about 7 to 12 cycles. Tagging of each cDNA molecule was performed by a template-switch adaptor with 12 random nucleotides. MiXCR, applied by TCRdb to the 5' RACE reads, yields one record per CDR3 protein. The sample has 800,000 or so distinct CDR3 sequences; around a quarter are singletons. The same sample was also studied in work on T cells of mothers and their children. In that study: Second-PCR amplification with M1S added sample barcodes and 2-4 random nucleotides.

The material sequenced was blood. The rearrangement uses TRBV12-3 or TRBV12-4 and TRBJ2-5, with TRBD2 matching over 11 bases. The J call may be faulty, since TRBJ2-1 better matches the DNA end. The sequence was collected from a boy aged 5-17 years in good health. CDR3 sequence reads: CASRPTSGSGNEQFF. Written as DNA, the CDR3 is TGTGCCAGCAGACCTACTAGCGGGAGCGGTAATGAGCAGTTCTTC.